Shown below are 19 T cell receptor beta chains from a single sample sequenced in a study of a mutant IDH1 vaccine in newly diagnosed glioma. Libraries were prepared by immunoSEQ multiplex PCR; TCRdb keeps only in-frame clonotypes and omits some of them. The profile shows tens of thousands of clones, 80% to 90% of them singletons. The sample's time point: week 35, safety follow-up. The study gave 300 ug of mutant IDH1 20-mer peptide per vaccine dose, with topical imiquimod. These receptors have no known antigen. Sequencing used PBMCs, obtained from a glioma patient whose treatment included an IDH1 peptide vaccine. These receptors were obtained from a woman under 30 with glioma.

This chain uses TRBV28 with TRBJ2-7, with 7 bases lining up with TRBD2. CDR1 MDHEN and CDR2 SYDVKM come from the germline V gene. The CDR3 has 12 residues. The junction had 1 base not matched to a gene; V was cut back by 3 bases and J by 5 bases. The CDR3 loop reads CASSLGGNEQYF. The CDR3 DNA is TGTGCCAGCAGTTTGGGGGGGAACGAGCAGTACTTC.

The table lists this clone with a count of one. The chain employs TRBV2 and TRBJ2-2; 7 nucleotides match TRBD1. Germline V gives CDR1 SNHLY, CDR2 FYNNEI. The CDR3 runs 14 residues. The V gene end was trimmed by 8 bases and the J gene end by 1 base; junction bases not matched to a gene: 4. CDR3 loop: CASEGAENTGELFF. The CDR3 coding sequence is TGTGCCAGCGAGGGGGCGGAGAACACCGGGGAGCTGTTTTTT.

The genes are TRBV19 and TRBJ2-7, with 9 bases fitting TRBD1. Germline assignment: CDR1 LNHDA and CDR2 SQIVND (reference sequence). The CDR3 is 14 residues long. V shed 3 bases, J shed 1 base, and the junction held 1 base outside the gene matches. The CDR3 spells CASSIGTGSYEQYF. As DNA, the CDR3 is TGTGCCAGTAGTATTGGGACAGGGTCCTACGAGCAGTACTTC.

This clone occurred once. At one end, the junction sequence differs from germline, possibly due to a read error. V and J are TRBV6-6 and TRBJ1-2; D unresolved. Germline CDR1 reads MNHNY; CDR2 reads SVGAGI (reference sequence). This CDR3 contains 11 residues. The CDR3 bases are TGTGCCAGCAGTTACCAAGGGTACCCGATCTTC. Residues: CASSYQGYPIF.

The V gene is TRBV9, the J gene TRBJ2-3; D may correspond to TRBD1 or TRBD2 (6 bases each). CDR1 is SGDLS and CDR2 is YYNGEE in the germline V gene. The CDR3 spans 16 residues. The V and J ends lost 0 bases and 4 bases respectively, with 15 bases between them. CDR3 loop: CASSVDRGRGADTQYF. The CDR3, as DNA: TGTGCCAGCAGCGTAGATCGGGGGCGGGGAGCAGATACGCAGTATTTT.

The chain employs TRBV27 and TRBJ1-1; 8 nucleotides agree with TRBD1. The junction had 15 bases not matched to a gene; V was cut back by 4 bases and J by 11 bases. The CDR3 totals 15 residues. Germline assignment: CDR1 MNHEY and CDR2 SMNVEV (reference sequence). In DNA form, the CDR3 reads TGTGCCAGCAGTTCTCCTACAGACAGGGGACGAAGGGCTTTCTTT. It encodes CASSSPTDRGRRAFF.

The genes are TRBV7-2 and TRBJ1-2; D uncertain. The CDR3 consists of 13 residues. Germline V gene data show CDR1 as SGHTA and CDR2 as FQGNSA. Trimming removed 1 base from V and 2 bases from J, with 5 bases in between. DNA of the CDR3: TGTGCCAGCAGCTTAGTACTCAACTATGGCTACACCTTC. Protein product: CASSLVLNYGYTF. Looking up the rest from reference TRBV7-2 and TRBJ1-2 gives the full variable domain: GAGVSQSPSNKVTEKGKDVELRCDPISGHTALYWYRQSLGQGLEFLIYFQGNSAPDKSGLPSDRFSAERTGGSVSTLTIQRTQQEDSAVYLCASSLVLNYGYTFGSGTRLTVV.

The chain joins TRBV27 to TRBJ1-5; 7 bases align to TRBD1. CDR1 is MNHEY, CDR2 SMNVEV, per germline (reference sequence). The CDR3 contains 13 residues. V was pared by 5 bases and J by 6 bases, with 4 bases of the junction left unmatched. CDR3 coding DNA: TGTGCCAGCAGTCCAGGGGGTGGTCAGCCCCAGCATTTT. The encoded protein is CASSPGGGQPQHF.

This clone was recorded only once. The V and J genes are TRBV7-2 and TRBJ1-4; weak D call: TRBD1 (5 bases). This CDR3 has 16 amino acids. CDR1 is SGHTA, CDR2 FQGNSA, per germline. Trimming shortened V by 2 bases and J by 8 bases, and 18 bases separated the two germline ends. DNA for the CDR3: TGTGCCAGCAGCTTACAGGTCGGGTGGCGGGGCGAAAAACTGTTTTTT. Translation gives CASSLQVGWRGEKLFF.

This chain connects TRBV25-1 to TRBJ2-7; 8 bases agree with TRBD1. The J segment lost 5 bases and the V segment lost 6 bases, leaving 9 bases of the junction unmatched. CDR3 size: 14 residues. In germline, CDR1 is MGHDK, CDR2 SYGVNS. CDR3 in amino acids: CASRKTGVVDEQYF. In DNA form, the CDR3 reads TGTGCCAGCAGAAAGACAGGGGTCGTAGACGAGCAGTACTTC.

This clone was detected only once. The V call is TRBV5-1, the J call TRBJ1-2; D possibly corresponds to TRBD1 (6 bases). Trimming pared 4 bases from V and 3 bases from J, leaving 10 bases between. The CDR3 is 13 residues long. The germline gives CDR1 SGHRS, CDR2 YFSETQ. The CDR3, as DNA: TGCGCCAGCAGCGCGGACAGCGACTATGGCTACACCTTC. It yields the protein CASSADSDYGYTF. Using reference TRBV5-1 and TRBJ1-2 for the parts outside the CDR3, the full variable domain is KAGVTQTPRYLIKTRGQQVTLSCSPISGHRSVSWYQQTPGQGLQFLFEYFSETQRNKGNFPGRFSGRQFSNSRSEMNVSTLELGDSALYLCASSADSDYGYTFGSGTRLTVV.

This clone showed up just a few times. The rearrangement joins TRBV6-4 to TRBJ2-7, with D possibly matching TRBD2 (5 bases). This CDR3 is built from 15 residues. From germline, CDR1 is MRHNA and CDR2 SNTAGT. V was pared by 4 bases and J by 0 bases, with 13 bases between. CDR3 protein: CASSVGLGPSYEQYF. CDR3 in DNA: TGTGCCAGCAGTGTCGGACTCGGCCCCTCCTACGAGCAGTACTTC.

The CDR3 is CASSSPQGHRTSNEQFF. The CDR3 DNA follows: TGTGCCAGTAGCTCCCCGCAGGGGCACCGAACCAGCAATGAGCAGTTCTTC. This chain links TRBV19 with TRBJ2-1; maybe TRBD1 (6 bases). This CDR3 is 17 amino acids long. Germline CDR1 and CDR2: LNHDA and SQIVND (reference sequence). Trimming took off 6 bases at V and 6 bases at J, with 24 bases between the two ends. Drawing the rest from reference TRBV19 and TRBJ2-1, the complete variable domain is DGGITQSPKYLFRKEGQNVTLSCEQNLNHDAMYWYRQDPGQGLRLIYYSQIVNDFQKGDIAEGYSVSREKKESFPLTVTSAQKNPTAFYLCASSSPQGHRTSNEQFFGPGTRLTVL.

The chain has TRBV29-1 and TRBJ1-3; possibly TRBD1 for D (6 bases). Germline V lookup: CDR1 SQVTM, CDR2 ANQGSEA. Trimming pared 6 bases from V and 2 bases from J, leaving 11 bases between. The CDR3 contains 13 residues. The CDR3 DNA is TGCAGCGTCGCACAGGGTGCTGGAAACACCATATATTTT. Its translation is CSVAQGAGNTIYF.

The chain couples TRBV30 to TRBJ2-1, with D perhaps TRBD2 (6 bases). CDR1 is GTSNPN, CDR2 SVGIG, per germline (reference sequence). With 8 bases removed from V and 1 base from J, the gap between germline ends came to 6 bases. This CDR3 has 11 residues. CDR3 in amino acids: CAAGSYNEQFF. The CDR3 nucleotides are TGTGCCGCGGGATCCTACAATGAGCAGTTCTTC.

The chain carries TRBV28 and TRBJ1-2, with TRBD1 identical over 9 bases. After removal of 6 bases from V and 3 bases from J, the junction contained 5 bases not matched to a gene. CDR1 MDHEN and CDR2 SYDVKM come from the germline V gene. The CDR3 extends over 14 amino acids. CDR3 DNA sequence: TGTGCCAGCAGCCCCGGGACAGGGTACTATGGCTACACCTTC. This sequence encodes CASSPGTGYYGYTF.

The V call is TRBV11-2, the J call TRBJ2-7, with D maybe TRBD1 (5 bases). Germline assignment: CDR1 SGHAT and CDR2 FQNNGV. The germline V and J ends were trimmed by 6 bases and 2 bases, with 14 bases remaining between them. This CDR3 contains 14 residues. The CDR3 loop is CASSRGARTYEQYF. The CDR3 coding sequence is TGTGCCAGCAGTCGTGGGGCCAGGACCTACGAGCAGTACTTC.

This chain connects TRBV19 to TRBJ1-2; the match to TRBD1 covers 7 bases. CDR3 length equals 15 residues. Germline V lookup: CDR1 LNHDA, CDR2 SQIVND (reference sequence). The ends lost 5 bases at V and 2 bases at J; junction bases unmatched: 8. The CDR3: CASSRPGTVNYGYTF. CDR3 bases: TGTGCCAGTAGTCGTCCCGGGACAGTGAACTATGGCTACACCTTC.

The chain has TRBV7-6 and TRBJ1-2; TRBD1 aligns across 7 bases. The CDR3 extends over 16 amino acids. V dropped 4 bases and J dropped 0; count of bases not matched to a gene: 8. Germline V gives CDR1 SGHVS, CDR2 FNYEAQ. CDR3 region: CASSSRQGPANYGYTF. The CDR3 nucleotides read TGTGCCAGCAGCTCCCGACAGGGACCGGCTAACTATGGCTACACCTTC. Drawing the rest from reference TRBV7-6 and TRBJ1-2, the complete variable domain is GAGVSQSPRYKVTKRGQDVALRCDPISGHVSLYWYRQALGQGPEFLTYFNYEAQQDKSGLPNDRFSAERPEGSISTLTIQRTEQRDSAMYRCASSSRQGPANYGYTFGSGTRLTVV.